The T cell receptor (beta chain) described here comes from a study of cytomegalovirus exposure and HLA in healthy donors (dated by TCRdb to about 2017). About the investigation overall: A later analysis indicated that the 95 to 150 validation repertoires were generated on the platform also employed for the 700 or so repertoires of the first cohort. The study was designed to test whether signatures of past pathogen exposure could be identified by cataloging public T cell receptors. A separate validation cohort of 100 to 150 different subjects was used in addition to the approximately 640-subject first cohort. To predict cytomegalovirus infection status, the study brought together high-throughput TCR immunosequencing, statistical association of individual TCRs with disease status, and machine learning. The study at large found these results: A few of the identified cytomegalovirus-associated TCR beta chains were confirmed in vitro to be specific for cytomegalovirus antigens. The validation cohort had no HLA typing available for a later analysis, so co-occurrence within that cohort was assessed over all 110 or so repertoires. A later analysis found that TCRs clustered in the first cohort also tended to co-occur in the 120 validation repertoires, with approximately 95% of cluster scores above 0. Most TCR sequences were seen in very few donors, while some public TCRs were found in many individuals. The study listed 164 TCR beta chains as associated with cytomegalovirus. In both the original and validation cohorts, the classifier was reported to diagnose cytomegalovirus status with high specificity and sensitivity. It was suggested by the authors that the approach could potentially be generalized to other disease states and immunological phenotypes.

V is reduced by 5 bases and J by 2 bases, leaving a spacing of 14 bases between them. CDR1 SNHLY and CDR2 FYNNEI were looked up in the germline V gene. Its CDR3 holds 15 amino acids, cysteine through phenylalanine. Just CDR3 DNA is preserved here, 45 bases in frame from base 1. Concerning this clone itself: Its antigen is still unknown. Base quality data are lacking; no much larger clone is found one base away.

The donors were included in the validation cohort of some 120 subjects, a group kept apart from the roughly 670-subject first cohort. The protocol used for the library was the immunoSEQ multiplex PCR assay. The paper's data handling went like this. A statistical classification framework was developed to diagnose cytomegalovirus status using the catalog of TCR beta chain sequences. This immuneACCESS table, as held by TCRdb, lists in-frame sequences with V and J called but not all clones. Of the missing ones, under half trace to an unresolved V gene in checked studies; the others have no known cause. That table furnishes V, J and clone size, whereas the DNA furnished D and trimming. The sample records about 190,000 clones, more than 75% of which are singletons. The biggest ten clones account for roughly 1.5% of the sample.

The sequence was collected from a woman aged 18-29 years in good health and CMV-seronegative. The receptor chain draws on TRBV2 and TRBJ2-3; matching of 6 bases hints at TRBD1 as the D gene. Sequencing was performed on PBMCs. CDR3 reads: CASSIGQITTDTQYF. The DNA is as follows: TGTGCCAGCAGTATCGGACAGATTACCACAGATACGCAGTATTTT.